Detailed here is one T cell receptor (beta chain). The target antigen is unknown. Time point of the sample: newly diagnosed GD, antithyroid drugs for less than 3 months. Making the TCR library involved RNA that had been extracted from PBMCs. Graves' disease diagnoses followed American Thyroid Association guidelines. The record originates from a study of regulatory T cells in long-lasting Graves disease. Study results and caveats: Persistent Graves' cases showed lower TCR diversity than newly diagnosed cases. Among samples with persistent disease, TRBV28, TRBJ1-2 and TRBJ2-5 were favored.

TCR beta libraries were built with iRepertoire HTBI primers and Arm-PCR of CDR3 regions. MiXCR, applied by TCRdb to the multiplex PCR reads, yields one record per CDR3 protein. This table has hundreds of thousands of distinct CDR3 sequences, 15% to 19% appearing once. Germline-derived CDR1 and CDR2 are SGHDN and FVKESK. V was pared by 8 bases and J by 4 bases, with 8 bases between. This CDR3 region has 12 residues. The chain recombines TRBV14 with TRBJ1-4; perhaps TRBD1 as D (5 bases). Sequenced material: peripheral blood mononuclear cells (PBMCs), taken at new diagnosis, from a patient treated with antithyroid drugs. This receptor was taken from a female donor with Graves disease. In nucleotides, the CDR3 is TGTGCCAGCCGGGACCATAATGAAAAACTGTTTTTT. Translation: CASRDHNEKLFF.